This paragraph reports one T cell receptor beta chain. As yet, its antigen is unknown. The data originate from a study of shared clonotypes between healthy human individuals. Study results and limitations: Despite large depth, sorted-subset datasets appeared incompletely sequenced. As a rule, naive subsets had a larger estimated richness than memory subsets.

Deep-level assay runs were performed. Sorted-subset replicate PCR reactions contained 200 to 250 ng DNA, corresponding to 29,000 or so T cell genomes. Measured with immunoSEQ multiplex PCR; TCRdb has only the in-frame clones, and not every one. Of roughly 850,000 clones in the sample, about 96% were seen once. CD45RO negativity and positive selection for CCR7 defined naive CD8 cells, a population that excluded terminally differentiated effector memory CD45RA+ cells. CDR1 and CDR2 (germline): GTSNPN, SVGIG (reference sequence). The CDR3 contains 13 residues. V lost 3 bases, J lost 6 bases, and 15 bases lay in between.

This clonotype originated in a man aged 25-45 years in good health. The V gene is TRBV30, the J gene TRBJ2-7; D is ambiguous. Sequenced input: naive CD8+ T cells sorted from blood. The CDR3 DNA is TGTGCCTGGAGCTCCCAGGCTAACAGCGAGCAGTACTTC. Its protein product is CAWSSQANSEQYF.